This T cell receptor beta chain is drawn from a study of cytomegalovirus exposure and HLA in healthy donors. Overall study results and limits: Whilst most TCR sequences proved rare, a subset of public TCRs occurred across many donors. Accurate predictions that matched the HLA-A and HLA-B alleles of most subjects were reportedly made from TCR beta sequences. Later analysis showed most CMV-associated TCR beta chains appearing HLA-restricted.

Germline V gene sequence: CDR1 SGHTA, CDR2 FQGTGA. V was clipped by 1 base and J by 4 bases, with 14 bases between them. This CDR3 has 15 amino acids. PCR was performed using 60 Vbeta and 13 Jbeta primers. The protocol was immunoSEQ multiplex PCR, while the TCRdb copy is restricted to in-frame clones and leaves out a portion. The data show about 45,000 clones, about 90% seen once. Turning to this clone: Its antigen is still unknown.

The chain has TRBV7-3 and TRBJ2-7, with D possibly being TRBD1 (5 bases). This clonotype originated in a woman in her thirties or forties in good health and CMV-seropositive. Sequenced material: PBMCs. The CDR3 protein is CASSLIGDKGYEQYF. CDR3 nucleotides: TGTGCCAGCAGCTTAATTGGGGATAAGGGGTACGAGCAGTACTTC.